These T cell receptor beta chains were read from a single sample in a study of CD4+ T cells in melanoma. Sequenced by immunoSEQ multiplex PCR; TCRdb stores in-frame clones only, minus some. In the table there are approximately 9,600 clones, about 68% of which are singletons. The sample was cells from a culture (not recorded whether cultured in vitro). All receptors come from a human donor with melanoma. CDR3s include the opening cysteine and the closing phenylalanine or tryptophan. D genes are given only for firm matches. Some rows have no size entry. The others give once, few or many, or a class for an expanded clone.

NA	NA	TRBJ2-5	TRBV12-5	TGTGCTAGTGGTTTAGGGGGAGAAGAGACCCAGTACTTC	CASGLGGEETQYF
few	TRBD1	TRBJ1-1	TRBV4-2	TGTGCCAGCAGCCCCACATTTGGGACAGTGAACACTGAAGCTTTCTTT	CASSPTFGTVNTEAFF
once	NA	TRBJ2-6	TRBV7-2	TGTGCCAGCAGTTTTAGGCCCTCTGGGGCCAACGTCCTGACTTTC	CASSFRPSGANVLTF
NA	TRBD2	TRBJ2-1	TRBV18	TGTGCCAGCTCACCGGCAGGACTAGCGGGGGGGCATGAGCAGTTCTTC	CASSPAGLAGGHEQFF
NA	NA	TRBJ1-1	TRBV9	TGTGCCAGCAGCGTTATGCCTAACACTGAAGCTTTCTTT	CASSVMPNTEAFF
NA	TRBD1	TRBJ2-5	TRBV5-1	TGCGCCAGCAGCCCCCGGGACAGCCAAGAGACCCAGTACTTC	CASSPRDSQETQYF
few	TRBD2	TRBJ2-2	TRBV7-2	TGTGCCAGCAGCTCGGGACTAGCGGGCCCCACCGGGGAGCTGTTTTTT	CASSSGLAGPTGELFF
NA	TRBD1	TRBJ2-5	TRBV9	TGTGCCAGCAGCGCCTACAGGGGGCGCGAAGAGACCCAGTACTTC	CASSAYRGREETQYF
NA	TRBD1	TRBJ1-5	TRBV6-6	TGTGCCAGCAGTTACTCGACAGGGTACCAGCCCCAGCATTTT	CASSYSTGYQPQHF
few	NA	TRBJ1-1	TRBV6-6	TGTGCCAGCAGTTATGAGGGAGGCGCGCCTGAAGCTTTCTTT	CASSYEGGAPEAFF
NA	NA	TRBJ2-7	TRBV27	TGTGCCAGCAGTTTAAGACCCCCAGGGGTTTATTTCGCTTACGAGCAGTACTTC	CASSLRPPGVYFAYEQYF
NA	NA	TRBJ1-2	TRBV6-6	TGTGCCAGCAGTTACGGCGCAGGCGGATTCTATGGCTACACCTTC	CASSYGAGGFYGYTF
NA	NA	TRBJ1-6	TRBV5-6	TGTGCCAGCAGCGACGTTGGGACGGGGCCCCTCCACTTT	CASSDVGTGPLHF
NA	NA	TRBJ2-1	TRBV5-8	TGTGCCAGCAGTTTCCGACAGGTAATGGGTCGACTAAGTGAGCAGTTCTTC	CASSFRQVMGRLSEQFF
NA	NA	TRBJ2-3	TRBV13	TGTGCCAGCAGCTTAGGTCACACAGATACGCAGTATTTT	CASSLGHTDTQYF
NA	NA	TRBJ2-7	TRBV6-5	TGTGCCAGCCTTTCAACTGGTGCTGGCGAGCAGTACTTC	CASLSTGAGEQYF
NA	NA	TRBJ1-3	TRBV10-3	TGTGCCATCAGTGAAGGTGAGACAGGCCTCTCTGGAAACACCATATATTTT	CAISEGETGLSGNTIYF
NA	TRBD1	TRBJ1-3	TRBV4-2	TGTGCCAGCAGCGGGACAGGCCGCTCTGGAAACACCATATATTTT	CASSGTGRSGNTIYF
NA	NA	TRBJ1-1	TRBV19	TGTGCCAGTAGATCCCGGGGGGGGAACACTGAAGCTTTCTTT	CASRSRGGNTEAFF
few	NA	TRBJ1-6	TRBV7-9	TGTGCCAGCAGCTACACAGAAAATTCACCCCTCCACTTT	CASSYTENSPLHF
NA	NA	TRBJ1-2	TRBV6-1	TGTGCCAGCAGTGAAGCATACGAGATTAACTATGGCTACACCTTC	CASSEAYEINYGYTF
NA	NA	TRBJ2-1	TRBV9	TGTGCCAGCAGCGTAGGCTTTAGAACTGAGCAGTTCTTC	CASSVGFRTEQFF
NA	NA	TRBJ1-5	TRBV30	TGTGCCTGGAGCCTTAGTAGCGGTCAGCCCCAGCATTTT	CAWSLSSGQPQHF
NA	NA	TRBJ1-5	TRBV19	TGTGCCAGTAGACCAAATTGGCCCCAAGGGCCCCAGCATTTT	CASRPNWPQGPQHF
NA	NA	TRBJ1-1	TRBV5-8	TGTGCCAGCAGCGTGGACAGGAACACTGAAGCTTTCTTT	CASSVDRNTEAFF
few	NA	TRBJ1-2	TRBV5-1	TGCGCCAGCAGCGGGGACATCCATGGCTACACCTTC	CASSGDIHGYTF
NA	NA	TRBJ1-2	TRBV2	TGTGCCAGCAGTGAGGATAGGATATATGGCTACACCTTC	CASSEDRIYGYTF
NA	TRBD1	TRBJ1-1	TRBV6-5	TGTGCCAGCCGGACCCGGGACAGGGACCCTTGGGCTTTCTTT	CASRTRDRDPWAFF
NA	NA	TRBJ1-3	TRBV30	TGTGCCTGGAGTACAGGACGGTACTCTGGAAACACCATATATTTT	CAWSTGRYSGNTIYF
NA	NA	TRBJ2-5	TRBV11-2	TGTGCCAGCAGCCAATTTGGGACCTCCTTGGGGCAGTACTTC	CASSQFGTSLGQYF
NA	NA	TRBJ1-6	TRBV6-4	TGTGCCAGCAGTGAAGGGTCAGGGCTTAGGGTCAATTCACCCCTCCACTTT	CASSEGSGLRVNSPLHF
NA	NA	TRBJ1-4	TRBV10-3	TGTGCCATCAGTCCGGCAACTAATGAAAAACTGTTTTTT	CAISPATNEKLFF
NA	NA	TRBJ2-1	TRBV11-3	TGTGCCAGCAGCTTGACAGGCAATGAGCAGTTCTTC	CASSLTGNEQFF
NA	TRBD1	TRBJ1-1	TRBV5-4	TGTGCCAGCAACGGGGGACCAGGGGGCGGGGGTGAATCTGAAGCTTTCTTT	CASNGGPGGGGESEAFF
NA	NA	TRBJ1-5	TRBV4-1	TGCGCCAGCAGCCTTGCGCAGGGACTCAATCAGCCCCAGCATTTT	CASSLAQGLNQPQHF
NA	NA	TRBJ1-1	TRBV28	TGTGCCAGCACTACCTATGCGGCCTCCCAAGCTTTCTTT	CASTTYAASQAFF
NA	TRBD2	TRBJ2-3	TRBV2	TGTGCCAGCAGTGGATTTACTAGCGGGGGCGACACAGATACGCAGTATTTT	CASSGFTSGGDTDTQYF